This TCR beta chain was sequenced for a study of tumor and adjacent non-tumor tissue in lung cancer. The overall study: Each sample yielded approximately 4.2 million productive TCRbeta reads on average.

RNA was extracted from bulk tissue without any cell sorting. Study-wide results and caveats: Tumor TCR diversity, when higher, was linked to shorter survival. Compared with tumor, normal lung showed significantly lower TCR diversity. Normal lung showed higher cumulative top 100 clone frequency than tumor.

From germline, CDR1 is SQVTM and CDR2 ANQGSEA. The CDR3 length is 15 residues. A note on this clonotype: Its specificity is not known. Germline is not matched at one junction end, which may reflect a read error.

The library came from three nested PCR rounds adapted from ARM-PCR protocols. MiXCR, run by TCRdb on the multiplex PCR reads, gives a single entry per CDR3 protein. The data show more than 60,000 distinct CDR3 sequences, under 80% seen once. The receptor was isolated from a woman aged 45 to 65 with non-small cell lung cancer. Sequenced material: lung tumor tissue. This sequence joins TRBV29-1 and TRBJ2-7; TRBD1 matches at 10 bases. The CDR3 sequence: CGVVLSDRGSYEHYF. The CDR3 nucleotides are TGCGGCGTTGTACTGTCGGACAGGGGGTCCTACGAGCATTACTTC.